This T cell receptor (beta chain) was profiled in a study of CD8 T cells in ankylosing spondylitis. Study results and limitations: There was reportedly significant enrichment of clones that were disease-linked in matched ankylosing spondylitis synovial fluid. Peripheral blood held disease-linked clones only at relatively low frequency, and these were CD8+. A TCR beta motif of under ten highly homologous variants seemed to mark ankylosing spondylitis blood.

CDR1 and CDR2 from the germline V gene are DFQATT and SNEGSKA (reference sequence). With 4 bases removed from V and 7 bases from J, the gap between germline ends came to 13 bases. There are 12 residues in the CDR3. This clonotype appeared many times. Its antigen is currently unknown. It was by quantitative 5'-RACE with molecular barcodes that TCR beta libraries were made. MiXCR, applied by TCRdb to the 5' RACE reads, yields one record per CDR3 protein. This sample has fewer than 150,000 distinct CDR3 sequences; 7% to 8% occur once, and the top ten carry around 12%. Sequencing was carried out using blood, either unsorted or a sorted T cell fraction (not recorded which). The V call is TRBV20-1, the J call TRBJ1-1; D uncertain. This receptor was obtained from a female donor with ankylosing spondylitis or in good health (not recorded which). CDR3 sequence: CSAMSEGREAFF. CDR3 nucleotides: TGCAGTGCTATGTCGGAAGGTCGTGAAGCTTTCTTT.